This T cell receptor beta chain was observed in a study of memory CD4+ T cells and cytomegalovirus serostatus. Sequencing used immunoSEQ multiplex PCR; TCRdb keeps in-frame clones, though not all of them. The sample lists some 35,000 clones, 79% seen once, with roughly 5% in the top ten. Regarding the study as a whole: Suggested: most of the CMV-linked TCR signature lies in CD4+ memory cells.

The sort gate was single viable CD3+CD4+CD8-CD45RO+ cells for memory CD4+ T cells. Serostatus was set by detecting CMV pp150, pp28, p38, p52 IgG. As concerns this clone: Its antigen is not identified.

Germline CDR1 LGHNA, CDR2 YNFKEQ. V lost 0 bases to trimming and J lost 0 bases, with 9 bases between them. The CDR3 is 15 residues long. The chain has TRBV4-2 and TRBJ2-7; either TRBD1 or TRBD2 may supply D (5 bases each). Sequencing used memory CD4+ T cells from blood. The receptor comes from an adult in good health and CMV-seropositive. This chain's CDR3 is CASSQEAGSSYEQYF. The CDR3 DNA follows: TGTGCCAGCAGCCAAGAAGCAGGGAGCTCCTACGAGCAGTACTTC.